This entry lists 5 T cell receptor beta chains sequenced from one sample in a study of cytomegalovirus exposure and HLA in healthy donors. The primer mix had 60 Vbeta and 13 Jbeta primers. Sequenced by immunoSEQ multiplex PCR; TCRdb stores in-frame clones only, minus some. The sample table includes more than 95,000 clones. The sample was PBMCs. The source is a middle-aged man in good health and CMV-seronegative.

The chain combines TRBV28 with TRBJ1-1, with TRBD1 matching over 9 bases. The junction had 9 bases not matched to a gene; V was cut back by 5 bases and J by 2 bases. The CDR3 loop spans 16 amino acids. Germline V lookup: CDR1 MDHEN, CDR2 SYDVKM. The CDR3 reads CASSVPETGGNTEAFF. CDR3 sequence (DNA): TGTGCCAGCAGTGTCCCGGAAACAGGGGGCAACACTGAAGCTTTCTTT.

The rearrangement joins TRBV6-4 to TRBJ2-2; no clear D. The CDR3 extends over 14 amino acids. The V end was cut by 0 bases, the J end by 2 bases, with 4 bases between. Germline-derived CDR1 and CDR2 are MRHNA and SNTAGT. The CDR3 DNA follows: TGTGCCAGCAGTGACTCGACAAACACCGGGGAGCTGTTTTTT. This gives the protein CASSDSTNTGELFF.

Regarding this clone: The junction does not match germline at one end; this may be a read error. This rearrangement joins TRBV5-6 to TRBJ2-2; 7 bases match TRBD2. This CDR3 has 12 amino acids. Germline assignment: CDR1 SGHDT and CDR2 YYEEEE. DNA of the CDR3: TGTGCCAGCAGCTTGGGGACTAAAGGGAGGGACTTT. This codes for CASSLGTKGRDF.

This chain uses TRBV6-5 with TRBJ2-7, with 7 bases lining up with TRBD2. J lost 4 bases, V lost 5 bases, and 5 bases had no gene match. Per the germline V gene, CDR1 is MNHEY and CDR2 is SVGAGI. This CDR3 region has 13 residues. The CDR3 coding sequence is TGTGCCAGCAGTCTTAGCGGGCCGTACGAGCAGTACTTC. Residues: CASSLSGPYEQYF.

The chain couples TRBV4-2 to TRBJ2-1; D perhaps matches TRBD2 (5 bases). Trimming took 0 bases from V and 7 from J, leaving 16 bases between them. The CDR3 runs 16 residues. Germline CDR1 reads LGHNA; CDR2 reads YNFKEQ. This CDR3 is CASSQDRGSGGNEQFF. The CDR3 region has the DNA TGTGCCAGCAGCCAAGATCGCGGAAGCGGTGGGAATGAGCAGTTCTTC.